This TCR beta chain was sequenced for a study of Ad26.COV2.S vaccination and SARS-CoV-2 variants. Study-level background: By the intramuscular route, Ad26.COV2.S was given once, or twice 56 days apart.

CDR1 and CDR2 (germline): SNHLY, FYNNEI. The J segment lost 6 bases and the V segment lost 6 bases, leaving 9 bases of the junction unmatched. The CDR3 extends over 15 amino acids. The protocol was immunoSEQ multiplex PCR, while the TCRdb copy is restricted to in-frame clones and leaves out a portion. The repertoire holds about 350,000 clones, with 85% as singletons. Comments on this clone: The antigen is undetermined.

Treatment indicated: about 20 received Ad26.COV2.S at low or high dose, single or two shots; about 5 received placebo; per-sample allocation not given. Samples were taken on day 63 after the first vaccine or placebo injection. The study used a vaccine consisting of an Ad26 vector that expressed Wuhan-strain SARS-CoV-2 spike. Study-level results: Higher spike-specific TCR breadth was found in vaccine recipients than in placebo recipients.

The sequenced sample was peripheral blood, obtained in a trial of Ad26.COV2.S vaccine versus placebo. This chain links TRBV2 with TRBJ2-7; 12 bases map to TRBD2. This TCR derives from a person aged 18-65 years who received the Ad26.COV2.S COVID-19 vaccine or a placebo. CDR3 protein: CASRGASGRAGEQYF. CDR3 nucleotides: TGTGCCAGCAGGGGGGCTAGCGGGAGGGCCGGCGAGCAGTACTTC.